The 19 T cell receptor beta chains in this list originate from one sample, sequenced in a study of molecular identifiers for immune sequencing clone quantification. TCRdb analysed the PCR reads with MiXCR anew, one entry per CDR3 protein. The table records some 680,000 distinct CDR3 sequences, about 25% of them present only once. Sequenced: naive CD8+ T cells from blood, with Jurkat cell RNA spiked in. As for subset: FACS-sorted CD8+CD4-CCR7+CD45RA+ naive T cells. The receptors were gathered from a human donor in good health. Some libraries in this study had Jurkat cell RNA spiked in.

This clonotype was seen just once. The junction and the germline gene differ at one end; a read error may be behind it. The genes are TRBV4-1 and TRBJ1-5; D is unclear. Germline-derived CDR1 and CDR2 are MGHRA and YSYEKL. The CDR3 totals 15 residues. The chain's CDR3 is CAGSQLGSSNQPQRF. In nucleotides, the CDR3 is TGCGCCGGCAGCCAACTAGGGTCTAGCAATCAGCCCCAGCGTTTT.

This clonotype was seen a handful of times. J is TRBJ2-1 and V is TRBV7-6; 11 bases line up with TRBD2. Germline loops: CDR1 SGHVS, CDR2 FNYEAQ. This CDR3 contains 15 residues. The junction had 10 bases not matched to a gene; V was cut back by 5 bases and J by 10 bases. The CDR3 reads CASSTLAGGGWEQFF. In DNA form, the CDR3 reads TGTGCCAGCAGCACCCTAGCGGGGGGTGGCTGGGAGCAGTTCTTC.

The J gene is TRBJ2-7, the V gene TRBV27; 11 nucleotides align to TRBD2. In germline, CDR1 is MNHEY, CDR2 SMNVEV (reference sequence). This CDR3 spans 15 amino acids. V was pared by 2 bases and J by 3 bases, with 3 bases of the junction left unmatched. CDR3 in amino acids: CASSLIAGGHYEQYF. Written as DNA, the CDR3 is TGTGCCAGCAGTTTAATAGCGGGGGGGCACTACGAGCAGTACTTC.

The chain is built from TRBV29-1 and TRBJ2-7, with D possibly matching TRBD2 (6 bases). Trimming removed 6 bases at V and 4 bases at J, with 16 bases between. CDR3 length: 13 residues. Germline V gene lookup returns CDR1 SQVTM and CDR2 ANQGSEA. CDR3 protein: CSVVPGTHYEQYF. The CDR3 nucleotides are TGCAGCGTCGTCCCCGGGACTCATTACGAGCAGTACTTC.

This chain uses TRBV7-2 with TRBJ2-7, with D possibly being TRBD1 (6 bases). CDR3 size: 15 residues. V lost 3 bases and J 0 bases, leaving 12 bases between the germline ends. Germline V gene sequence: CDR1 SGHTA, CDR2 FQGNSA. This chain's CDR3 is CASSFFGQSSYEQYF. CDR3 in DNA: TGTGCCAGCAGCTTTTTCGGACAGAGCTCCTACGAGCAGTACTTC.

On this clonotype: Relative to the germline gene, one junction end is altered; a read error may explain this. This chain uses TRBV5-3 with TRBJ2-3; weak D call: TRBD1 (6 bases). TRBV5-3 is classed as an ORF, of uncertain function. This CDR3 comprises 17 residues. CDR3 amino acids: CASSLVRGGPPPDTQYF. The CDR3 DNA sequence: TGTGCCAGCAGCTTGGTGCGTGGGGGCCCCCCACCGGATACGCAGTATTTT.

This clonotype was counted many times. J is TRBJ2-5 and V is TRBV6-6; tentatively, D is TRBD2 (7 bases). Germline CDR1 is MNHNY and CDR2 is SVGAGI (reference sequence). This CDR3 contains 14 residues. V shed 0 bases and J shed 4 bases, with 9 bases lying between them. The CDR3 is CASSYSGGLETQYF. DNA for the CDR3: TGTGCCAGCAGTTACTCCGGGGGGCTAGAGACCCAGTACTTC.

This CDR3 is CATSDSSLSYEQYF. The CDR3 coding sequence is TGTGCCACCAGTGATTCATCACTCAGCTACGAGCAGTACTTC. The chain has TRBV24-1 and TRBJ2-7; D is ambiguous. Germline CDR1 is KGHDR and CDR2 is SFDVKD. V lost 2 bases to trimming and J lost 3 bases, with 10 bases between them. The CDR3 runs 14 residues.

Details on this clonotype: A much larger clone sits a single nucleotide away, making a read error possible. The chain uses TRBV7-8 and TRBJ2-5, with 7 bases aligning to TRBD1. CDR1 and CDR2 (germline): SGHVS, FQNEAQ. The CDR3 consists of 16 residues. V dropped 5 bases and J dropped 1; count of bases not matched to a gene: 10. CDR3 protein: CASSGVTGWFQETQYF. CDR3 DNA: TGTGCCAGCAGCGGGGTGACAGGGTGGTTCCAAGAGACCCAGTACTTC.

The genes are TRBV24-1 and TRBJ2-2, with D uncertain. V lost 3 bases and J lost 4, with 11 bases in between. Per the germline V gene, CDR1 is KGHDR and CDR2 is SFDVKD. This CDR3 spans 15 amino acids. This CDR3 reads CATSDPLQSTGELFF. The CDR3 DNA reads as TGTGCCACCAGTGATCCCCTACAGAGCACCGGGGAGCTGTTTTTT.

The chain employs TRBV6-6 and TRBJ2-2; perhaps TRBD2 as D (5 bases). This CDR3 is 13 amino acids long. Germline-derived CDR1 and CDR2 are MNHNY and SVGAGI (reference sequence). The germline V and J ends were trimmed by 6 bases and 3 bases, with 8 bases remaining between them. CDR3 coding DNA: TGTGCCAGCAGACGGGAAGACACCGGGGAGCTGTTTTTT. It is translated as CASRREDTGELFF.

This clonotype appeared many times. J is TRBJ2-3 and V is TRBV7-9, with D perhaps assigned TRBD1 or TRBD2 (5 bases each). The CDR3 length is 14 residues. The ends were cut back, 6 bases at V and 1 base at J, with 11 bases in the middle. The germline CDR1 and CDR2 sequences are SEHNR and FQNEAQ (reference sequence). The CDR3 protein is CASRKGSGTDTQYF. The CDR3 DNA reads TGTGCCAGCAGAAAGGGGAGCGGCACAGATACGCAGTATTTT.

Here the CDR3 reads CAGSLGQGFLSPLHF. DNA of the CDR3: TGTGCCGGCAGCCTGGGACAGGGGTTCTTATCACCCCTCCACTTT. The chain employs TRBV5-3 and TRBJ1-6; 10 positions match TRBD1. TRBV5-3 is placed among ORFs of uncertain function. The CDR3 runs 15 residues. Trimming cost V 10 bases and J 10 bases; bases outside gene matches: 14.

This clonotype was observed a handful of times. CDR3 coding DNA: TGTGCCAGGAGCCAAAGAAGGACAGGTTTGTACGAGCAGTACTTC. Translated: CARSQRRTGLYEQYF. The rearrangement uses TRBV6-5 and TRBJ2-7; 7 nucleotides line up with TRBD1. The CDR3 has 15 amino acids. Germline V CDR1 and CDR2: MNHEY, SVGAGI. With V trimmed by 9 bases and J by 4 bases, 15 bases remained unmatched.

This clonotype was picked up a small number of times. This chain uses TRBV2 with TRBJ1-2, with 9 bases matching TRBD1. Germline CDR1 SNHLY, CDR2 FYNNEI. CDR3 length equals 15 residues. V was clipped by 6 bases and J by 5 bases; unmatched bases: 10. CDR3 nucleotide sequence: TGTGCCAGCAGGGCTTGGACAGGGGCGTATTATGGCTACACCTTC. Amino acids: CASRAWTGAYYGYTF.

The chain employs TRBV4-3 and TRBJ1-1; maybe TRBD1 (5 bases). Germline values: CDR1 LGHNA, CDR2 YSLEER. The V gene lost 2 bases and the J gene lost 4 bases, with 20 bases spanning the gap. The CDR3 is 17 amino acids. This CDR3 is CASSQNSGPRLGTEAFF. The CDR3 DNA reads TGCGCCAGCAGCCAAAATTCGGGACCCCGACTGGGCACTGAAGCTTTCTTT.

V usage is TRBV4-3 and J usage is TRBJ2-7; perhaps TRBD2 as D (5 bases). Per germline, CDR1 LGHNA and CDR2 YSLEER. Trimming pared 2 bases from V and 3 bases from J, leaving 11 bases between. This CDR3 has 14 residues. The CDR3 coding sequence is TGCGCCAGCAGCCAATTCCGGGAAAACTACGAGCAGTACTTC. Translated, it gives CASSQFRENYEQYF.

With respect to this clonotype: A much larger clone lies one base from this, so it may be a read error. This chain connects TRBV20-1 to TRBJ2-7; D not resolved. Trimming took off 0 bases at V and 3 bases at J, with 12 bases between the two ends. CDR1 is DFQATT, CDR2 SNEGSKA, per germline (reference sequence). This CDR3 comprises 14 residues. CDR3 coding DNA: TGCAGTGCTAGAGATCAGAGTCTTGTCTACGAGCAGTACTTC. Its protein is CSARDQSLVYEQYF.

This clonotype was recorded only once. A much larger clone lies one base from this, so it may be a read error. V and J are TRBV19 and TRBJ2-4; no definite D call. From germline, CDR1 is LNHDA and CDR2 SQIVND (reference sequence). The CDR3 sequence is 11 residues long. CDR3 DNA: TGTGCCAGTCGGGCACAAAACATTCTGTACTTC. Translating gives CASRAQNILYF.